This T cell receptor beta chain appears in the sequencing data of a study of response to subunit inactivated influenza vaccine. Study-level points and caveats: Seasonal influenza vaccination, on each occasion, was suggested by the authors to recruit few new T cells.

Using its own MiXCR run on the RT-PCR reads, TCRdb lists one record per CDR3 protein. Of around 530,000 distinct CDR3 sequences listed, 10% to 15% are singletons. Germline CDR1 reads MNHNY; CDR2 reads SVGAGI (reference sequence). Trimming removed 5 bases from V and 5 bases from J, with 6 bases in between. The CDR3 extends over 11 amino acids. As concerns this clonotype: What it binds is unknown.

V usage is TRBV6-6 and J usage is TRBJ1-1; D is unresolved. Sequencing was performed on PBMCs from blood, taken on the day of vaccination. The TCR originated in a man in his fifties or sixties who received an inactivated influenza vaccine. CDR3 loop: CASSQITEAFF. The CDR3 DNA is TGTGCCAGCAGTCAAATAACTGAAGCTTTCTTT.